These T cell receptor beta chains were read from a single sample in a study of blood T cell repertoires in COVID-19. Measured with immunoSEQ multiplex PCR; TCRdb has only the in-frame clones, and not every one. Among roughly 450,000 clones listed, about 90% were seen once. Sequenced sample: PBMCs or T cells enriched from blood (not recorded which). These receptors originate from a man younger than 30 who had recovered from COVID-19. CDR3s include the opening cysteine and the closing phenylalanine or tryptophan. The D gene is left open where the match is weak. Clone size is given for some rows only: seen once, a few or many times, or a class if the clone is expanded.

V	size	J	D	DNA	CDR3
TRBV6-5	.	TRBJ1-2	.	TGTGCCAGCCAGGGTAGGCGGGGAAGTGCTGGCTACACCTTC	CASQGRRGSAGYTF
TRBV7-2	.	TRBJ2-7	TRBD1	TGTGCCAGCAGCTTAACCATCCGGGACAGCTACGAGCAGTGCTTC	CASSLTIRDSYEQCF
TRBV6-5	.	TRBJ2-7	TRBD1	TGTGCCGCCTTGCCCGGGACAGGGGGCGACGAGCAGTACTTC	CAALPGTGGDEQYF
TRBV18	.	TRBJ1-2	TRBD1	TGTGCCAGCTCCCCTGAGACAGGGGTGTATGGCTACACCTTC	CASSPETGVYGYTF
TRBV28	once	TRBJ2-6	TRBD1	TGTGCCAGCAGCTTGACAGGGTACGGGGCCAACGTCCTGACTTTC	CASSLTGYGANVLTF
TRBV15	.	TRBJ2-1	TRBD2	TGTGCCACCAGCAGAGACGTAGCGGGGGGGTACAATGAGCAGTTCTTC	CATSRDVAGGYNEQFF
TRBV6-1	.	TRBJ1-3	.	TGTGCCAGCAGTGAAATAGGAGGTCGAAACACCATATATTTT	CASSEIGGRNTIYF
TRBV7-3	.	TRBJ2-1	.	TGTGCCAGCAGCTTAAGCGGGAACCCCGGGGATGAGCAGTTCTTC	CASSLSGNPGDEQFF
TRBV4-2	.	TRBJ2-3	TRBD2	TGTGCCAGCAGCCAAGATAGGGCGGGAGCGAGAGATACGCAGTATTTT	CASSQDRAGARDTQYF
TRBV6-2/TRBV6-3	.	TRBJ2-7	TRBD1	TGTGCCAGCAGTTACCTGGGACAGTCCGAGCAGTACTTC	CASSYLGQSEQYF
TRBV7-8	.	TRBJ2-1	.	TGTGCCAGCAGCCCCAATTTAGGGGTATACAATGAGCAGTTCTTC	CASSPNLGVYNEQFF
TRBV27	.	TRBJ2-1	.	TGTGCCAGCAGATTCAGGGTTTCCTACAATGAGCAGTTCTTC	CASRFRVSYNEQFF
TRBV6-5	.	TRBJ2-5	TRBD2	TGTGCCAGCAGTTACTCGTTTAGCGGGAGTAGTGAGACCCAGTACTTC	CASSYSFSGSSETQYF
TRBV7-9	once	TRBJ2-5	TRBD2	TGTGCCAGCAGCTTAGGTAGGACTAGCTACGAGACCCAGTACTTC	CASSLGRTSYETQYF
TRBV7-3	.	TRBJ1-5	.	TGTGCCAGCAGCTTAGGTTCAGGGGATGCCCAGCCCCAGCATTTT	CASSLGSGDAQPQHF
TRBV11-3	.	TRBJ2-7	TRBD1	TGTGCCAGCAGCTTACTGGGACAGGGCTACTACGAGCAGTACTTC	CASSLLGQGYYEQYF
TRBV7-2	.	TRBJ2-2	TRBD1	TGTGCCAGCAGCTTAGGCGGGACAGGACTCGGGGAGCTGTTTTTT	CASSLGGTGLGELFF
TRBV5-1	.	TRBJ1-1	TRBD1	TGCGCCAGCAGCGGATTAGGACAGGGAGTCACTGAAGCTTTCTTT	CASSGLGQGVTEAFF
TRBV7-9	.	TRBJ2-5	TRBD2	TGTGCCAGCAGCTTAACGGGAGGGCCCCGGGAGACCCAGTACTTC	CASSLTGGPRETQYF
TRBV5-4	.	TRBJ1-2	TRBD1	TGTGCCAGCAGCTCCCTTACCGGGACAGAACGACAAGCTAACTATGGCTACACCTTC	CASSSLTGTERQANYGYTF
TRBV5-1	.	TRBJ1-6	.	TGCGCCAGCAGCTTGGCCCCCACAGGGTTCAGTTCACCCCTCCACTTT	CASSLAPTGFSSPLHF
TRBV7-9	.	TRBJ1-5	.	TGTGCCAGCAGCTCGTCGGAGGTTGGTCTTGGCAATCAGCCCCAGCATTTT	CASSSSEVGLGNQPQHF
TRBV30	.	TRBJ1-6	.	TGTGCCTGGAAGTCCGGGGGGCCTAATTCACCCCTCCACTTT	CAWKSGGPNSPLHF
TRBV28	.	TRBJ1-5	.	TGTGCCAGCAGTGGGGCCTCCTGGAACCGAAAGGATAGCAATCAGCCCCAGCATTTT	CASSGASWNRKDSNQPQHF
TRBV7-9	.	TRBJ1-4	TRBD1	TGTGCCAGCAGCCCCAAGGGGGCTCGGGCTAATGAAAAACTGTTTTTT	CASSPKGARANEKLFF
TRBV5-4	.	TRBJ2-5	.	TGTGCCAGCAGACAAGATCGGACAGTCGAGACCCAGTACTTC	CASRQDRTVETQYF
TRBV9	.	TRBJ1-3	.	TGTGCCAGCAGCGAGGGGGTTATCGGAGTATCTGGAAACACCATATATTTT	CASSEGVIGVSGNTIYF
TRBV3-1/TRBV3-2	.	TRBJ2-5	.	TGTGCCAGCAGCCACTTTGCCGGACAGTCGGACCAAGAGACCCAGTACTTC	CASSHFAGQSDQETQYF
TRBV10-3	once	TRBJ2-1	.	TGTGCCATAAGCCGGGATTCTGCTGAGCAGTTCTTC	CAISRDSAEQFF
TRBV7-9	.	TRBJ1-3	TRBD1	TGTGCCAGCAGCTTAGCCACAATAGGGGGCAACGGAAACACCATATATTTT	CASSLATIGGNGNTIYF
TRBV5-1	.	TRBJ2-2	TRBD1	TGCGCCAGCAGCCCCCGGGACAGCCAATTGGGCGGGGAGCTGTTTTTT	CASSPRDSQLGGELFF
TRBV19	.	TRBJ2-5	.	TGTGCCAGTAGTCCTCGGGGTAGCGTCCAAGAGACCCAGTACTTC	CASSPRGSVQETQYF
TRBV6-2/TRBV6-3	.	TRBJ2-7	.	TGTGCCAGCAGTTACTCGATGCGAGACAGCTTCTCCTACGAGCAGTACTTC	CASSYSMRDSFSYEQYF
TRBV7-2	.	TRBJ2-1	TRBD2	TGTGCCAGCAGCTTCCTCGGGACTAGCGAAGGCAATGAGCAGTTCTTC	CASSFLGTSEGNEQFF
TRBV29-1	once	TRBJ1-3	TRBD1	TGCAGCGTTGAACGGTGGGACAGGGAGGCTGGAAACACCATATATTTT	CSVERWDREAGNTIYF
TRBV28	.	TRBJ1-2	.	TGTGCCAGCAGTACTATAAGGGAGGTGGCAGGCGGTGGCTACACCTTC	CASSTIREVAGGGYTF
TRBV4-1	.	TRBJ2-7	.	TGCGCCAGCAGCCAAGATAGGGGCTACGAGCAGTACTTC	CASSQDRGYEQYF
TRBV5-1	.	TRBJ1-3	.	TGCGCCAGCCGCTTGGGAGACAGTAACTCTGGAAACACCATATATTTT	CASRLGDSNSGNTIYF
TRBV28	.	TRBJ1-2	TRBD1	TGTGCCAGCAGCCTACTGGGGACAGGGCATGGCTACACCTTC	CASSLLGTGHGYTF
TRBV5-1	.	TRBJ1-6	TRBD1	TGCGCCAGCAGCTTGGAAGCGACAGGGTCGTCAAATTCACCCCTCCACTTT	CASSLEATGSSNSPLHF
TRBV6-1	few	TRBJ1-1	.	TGTGCCAGCAGTGCAGCCGGGGCTTTCTTT	CASSAAGAFF
TRBV27	.	TRBJ1-2	.	TGTGCCAGCAGTTCACCCCTACAGGGTTCCTATGGCTACACCTTC	CASSSPLQGSYGYTF
TRBV10-3	.	TRBJ2-2	TRBD1	TGTGCCATCAGGGGACAGACGAACACCGGGGAGCTGTTTTTT	CAIRGQTNTGELFF
TRBV10-2	.	TRBJ2-3	TRBD1	TGCGCCAGCAAGAACAGGGGGACAGATACGCAGTATTTT	CASKNRGTDTQYF
TRBV10-3	.	TRBJ1-2	.	TGTGCCATCAGTGAGCTACGGGTCAGCTACACCTTC	CAISELRVSYTF
TRBV28	once	TRBJ1-6	.	TGTGCCAGCAGTTTCGAACAGGCCCTCCCTAATTCACCCCTCCACTTT	CASSFEQALPNSPLHF
TRBV27	once	TRBJ2-1	.	TGTGCCAGCAAATTGGGGAGTTTTGGAAACAATGAGCAGTTCTTC	CASKLGSFGNNEQFF
TRBV27	.	TRBJ1-6	TRBD1	TGTGCCAGCAGTTTACAGGGGGTTAATTCACCCCTCCACTTT	CASSLQGVNSPLHF
TRBV2	once	TRBJ2-7	.	TGTGCCAGCAGGGGGGGGCACAGGACCTACGAGCAGTACTTC	CASRGGHRTYEQYF
TRBV28	once	TRBJ1-6	.	TGTGCCAGCAGTCCAGGGGTTGTTAATTCACCCCTCCACTTT	CASSPGVVNSPLHF
TRBV2	.	TRBJ1-6	TRBD1	TGTGCCAGCAGTGAATGGGGACAGGGGAATTCACCCCTCCACTTT	CASSEWGQGNSPLHF
TRBV30	.	TRBJ2-1	.	TGTGCCTGGAGTGTAACCCCTAGGAATGAGCAGTTCTTC	CAWSVTPRNEQFF
TRBV27	.	TRBJ1-3	.	TGTGCCAGCAGTGCCCCGACAATCCGGGACACTGGAAACACCATATATTTT	CASSAPTIRDTGNTIYF
TRBV7-3	.	TRBJ2-1	.	TGTGCCAGCAGCTCGACTAGAGACAATGAGCAGTTCTTC	CASSSTRDNEQFF